One and the same sample provided the 4 T cell receptor beta chains below, sequenced in a study of identical twins (dated by TCRdb to about 2016). Library preparation was by 5' RACE. Sequenced on an Illumina HiSeq 2000. TCRdb trimmed the raw reads at Q25, called clones with MiXCR and kept productive beta chains. Rows merge per CDR3 protein into single entries with the most common DNA and genes. The sample table records a few hundred thousand distinct CDR3 sequences; roughly 9.9% of these occur just once. Of the sample, around 3.1% is held by the ten largest clones. The same specimen was also included in a second study, on yellow fever vaccine responses in identical twins.

The sequenced material came from PBMCs. Source of these receptors: a woman in her late teens or twenties in good health.

Ten or more counts support this clonotype. The genes are TRBV7-8 and TRBJ2-2; D not certain. CDR3 size: 14 residues. Trimming stripped 8 bases from V and 0 bases from J, with 10 bases between. Germline V gene lookup returns CDR1 SGHVS and CDR2 FQNEAQ. The CDR3 region is CASFTPSNTGELFF. CDR3 DNA: TGTGCCAGCTTTACTCCTTCGAACACCGGGGAGCTGTTTTTT.

This chain connects TRBV4-1 to TRBJ2-7, with TRBD1 matching 9 bases. From germline, CDR1 is MGHRA and CDR2 YSYEKL. The CDR3 sequence is 16 residues long. J gave up 2 bases and V 6 bases, and 11 bases lay outside the gene matches. The CDR3 sequence: CASRNGAGQGAYEQYF. The CDR3 DNA reads as TGCGCCAGCAGGAATGGCGCGGGACAGGGTGCCTACGAGCAGTACTTC.

This clonotype was found many times. The V call is TRBV3-1, the J call TRBJ2-5; 11 bases agree with TRBD2. Trimming cost V 4 bases and J 3 bases; bases outside gene matches: 4. CDR1 is LGHDT and CDR2 is YNNKEL in the germline V gene (reference sequence). This CDR3 has 15 residues. For the CDR3, the DNA is TGTGCCAGCAGCCTGAAACTAGCGGGGGAAGAGACCCAGTACTTC. Protein: CASSLKLAGEETQYF.

V gene TRBV28 combines with J gene TRBJ2-3; 7 positions match TRBD2. The CDR3 loop spans 17 amino acids. V lost 2 bases and J lost 5; bases outside the gene matches: 13. Germline V gives CDR1 MDHEN, CDR2 SYDVKM. CDR3 loop: CASSLKERGGPIDTQYF. The DNA for the CDR3 is TGTGCCAGCAGTTTAAAGGAGCGGGGCGGCCCCATAGATACGCAGTATTTT.